These 13 T cell receptor beta chains came from one sample sequenced in a study of T cell responses to AZD1222 COVID-19 vaccine (dated by TCRdb to the early 2020s). Preparation of the library involved the immunoSEQ multiplex PCR assay. In its TCRdb copy, this immuneACCESS table keeps in-frame sequences only and misses some clones. Where compared with another copy, unresolved V genes explain less than half of these, and the others have no known cause. The sample table holds tens of thousands of clones, of which around 85% were seen once. The ten top clones hold 8.5% to 12% of the sample. The time point label, read with the paper, signifies: about 28 days (+/-7) after the second vaccine dose. The specimen was peripheral blood, collected 28 days after the second AZD1222 dose. The receptors originated from an adult who received the AZD1222 COVID-19 vaccine.

V usage is TRBV6-6 and J usage is TRBJ2-3; possible D gene TRBD2, 5 bases. Trimming shortened V by 6 bases and J by 2 bases, and 9 bases separated the two germline ends. There are 13 residues in the CDR3. Per germline, CDR1 MNHNY and CDR2 SVGAGI (reference sequence). CDR3 DNA sequence: TGTGCCAGCAGCGACGGACTCACAGATACGCAGTATTTT. Encoded protein: CASSDGLTDTQYF.

The chain combines TRBV5-4 with TRBJ2-2, with D unresolved. V lost 0 bases to trimming and J lost 1 base, with 4 bases between them. The CDR3 is made up of 14 amino acids. Germline V gene data show CDR1 as SGHNT and CDR2 as YYREEE (reference sequence). CDR3 protein: CASSLELNTGELFF. CDR3 nucleotide sequence: TGTGCCAGCAGCTTGGAGTTGAACACCGGGGAGCTGTTTTTT. Looking up the rest from reference TRBV5-4 and TRBJ2-2 gives the full variable domain: ETGVTQSPTHLIKTRGQQVTLRCSSQSGHNTVSWYQQALGQGPQFIFQYYREEENGRGNFPPRFSGLQFPNYSSELNVNALELDDSALYLCASSLELNTGELFFGEGSRLTVL.

CDR3 amino acids: CAISASTGSGEKLFF. The CDR3 DNA reads as TGTGCCATCAGTGCCTCGACAGGGTCGGGTGAAAAACTGTTTTTT. The gene calls are TRBV10-3 and TRBJ1-4; 7 bases map to TRBD1. The germline CDR1 and CDR2 sequences are ENHRY and SYGVKD. The CDR3 sequence is 15 residues long. Trimming took 4 bases from V and 7 from J; bases not matched to a gene: 9.

The chain employs TRBV9 and TRBJ1-1; no reliable D call. This CDR3 has 15 amino acids. The V end was cut by 1 base, the J end by 0 bases, with 10 bases between. The germline V gene encodes CDR1 SGDLS and CDR2 YYNGEE. The DNA for the CDR3 is TGTGCCAGCAGCGTACGGAGTACGATGAACACTGAAGCTTTCTTT. The encoded protein is CASSVRSTMNTEAFF.

Of note for this clone: At one end, the junction sequence differs from germline, possibly due to a read error. The rearrangement links TRBV6-5 to TRBJ1-2; 7 positions agree with TRBD1. This CDR3 region has 12 residues. Germline CDR1 and CDR2: MNHEY and SVGAGI. CDR3 region: CASRTGTERLRF. Here the CDR3 DNA reads TGTGCCAGCAGGACCGGGACAGAACGTTTAAGGTTC.

The CDR3 loop reads CASRLDRAPQGVGETQYF. CDR3 DNA: TGTGCAAGTCGCTTAGATCGCGCCCCCCAGGGGGTGGGAGAGACCCAGTACTTC. The rearrangement uses TRBV12-2 and TRBJ2-5; the D segment call TRBD1 is taken from the table without a DNA check. TRBV12-2 is flagged as a pseudogene. The CDR3 has 18 amino acids.

The CDR3 here is CASSLRASGGGNYEQYF. CDR3 DNA: TGTGCCAGCAGCTTAAGGGCTAGCGGGGGGGGTAACTACGAGCAGTACTTC. V gene TRBV7-2 combines with J gene TRBJ2-7; the match to TRBD2 covers 12 bases. Looked up from germline, CDR1 is SGHTA and CDR2 is FQGNSA. J was trimmed by 3 bases and V by 2 bases; bases with no gene match: 8. The CDR3 has 17 residues.

The CDR3 is CASRGGTLGNTIYF. Written as DNA, the CDR3 is TGTGCCAGCAGAGGCGGGACACTTGGAAACACCATATATTTT. The V and J genes are TRBV2 and TRBJ1-3; a weak D match, TRBD1 (6 bases). CDR3 length equals 14 residues. Per the germline V gene, CDR1 is SNHLY and CDR2 is FYNNEI. V lost 6 bases to trimming and J lost 3 bases, with 12 bases between them.

This clone was seen more than once but under ten times. The gene calls are TRBV23-1 and TRBJ1-5; TRBD1 matches at 8 bases. TRBV23-1 is given ORF status, its function remaining uncertain. V gave up 3 bases and J gave up 5 bases; unmatched junction bases: 12. This CDR3 is 17 amino acids long. The DNA for the CDR3 is TGCGCCAGCAGTCATCTCCTCAAGGACAGGGTTTATCAGCCCCAGCATTTT. It codes for CASSHLLKDRVYQPQHF.

This chain uses TRBV27 with TRBJ2-7, with 12 bases identical to TRBD2. Losses at the gene ends were 7 bases for V and 2 bases for J; bases not matched to a gene: 15. This CDR3 region has 18 residues. Germline V gives CDR1 MNHEY, CDR2 SMNVEV (reference sequence). The CDR3 nucleotides are TGTGCCAGCAATTTCCAGCCCGGGGCTAGCGGGGGGGCCTACGAGCAGTACTTC. The encoded protein is CASNFQPGASGGAYEQYF.

The genes are TRBV11-2 and TRBJ1-5; the D gene is possibly TRBD1 (5 bases). The germline gives CDR1 SGHAT, CDR2 FQNNGV. Trimming stripped 0 bases from V and 10 bases from J, with 19 bases between. This CDR3 region has 16 residues. The chain's CDR3 is CASSLDRGQGFHPQHF. CDR3 bases: TGTGCCAGCAGCTTAGATCGCGGGCAGGGTTTTCATCCCCAGCATTTT.

This sequence joins TRBV2 and TRBJ1-4, with a tentative D call TRBD1 (6 bases). V was cut by 6 bases and J by 6 bases, with 17 bases left in between. This CDR3 has 15 residues. CDR1 is SNHLY and CDR2 is FYNNEI in the germline V gene. CDR3 sequence (DNA): TGTGCCAGCAGGGTGAAGACAGGCCTTTATGAAAAACTGTTTTTT. Amino acid sequence: CASRVKTGLYEKLFF.

This rearrangement joins TRBV18 to TRBJ2-5, with D maybe TRBD1 (5 bases). From germline, CDR1 is KGHSH and CDR2 LQKENI. The CDR3 has 16 amino acids. V was shortened by 0 bases and J by 1 base, with 12 bases between the two germline ends. The chain's CDR3 is CASSPPRGDPQETQYF. In nucleotides, the CDR3 is TGTGCCAGCTCACCACCTAGGGGTGATCCCCAAGAGACCCAGTACTTC.